The present TCR beta chain was sequenced within a study of monozygotic twins with inflammatory bowel disease. Whole-study results and caveats: Patients with IBD had less TCRbeta diversity (inverse Simpson) than their healthy co-twins.

The germline CDR1 and CDR2 sequences are SEHNR and FQNEAQ (reference sequence). This CDR3 spans 13 amino acids. Notes on this clonotype: The target antigen is unknown.

TCRdb re-called the 5' RACE reads and shows each CDR3 protein once, DNA omitted. Its table lists around 410,000 distinct CDR3 sequences. This sequence joins TRBV7-9 and TRBJ2-7. Sequenced sample: blood. The receptor was isolated from a human donor with ulcerative colitis or Crohn's disease, or a healthy co-twin of an affected twin (not recorded which). The CDR3 reads CASSLEVIYEQYF.